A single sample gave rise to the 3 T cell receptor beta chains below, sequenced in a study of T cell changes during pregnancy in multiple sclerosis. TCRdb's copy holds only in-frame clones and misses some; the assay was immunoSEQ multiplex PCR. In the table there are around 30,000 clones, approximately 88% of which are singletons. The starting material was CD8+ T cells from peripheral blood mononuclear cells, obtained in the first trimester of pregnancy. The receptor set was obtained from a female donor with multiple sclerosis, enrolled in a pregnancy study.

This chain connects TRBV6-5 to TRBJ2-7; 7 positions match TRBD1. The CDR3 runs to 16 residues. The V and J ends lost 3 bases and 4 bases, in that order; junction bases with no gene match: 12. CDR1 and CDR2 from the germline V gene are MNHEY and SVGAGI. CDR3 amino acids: CASSYSAGQVWYEQYF. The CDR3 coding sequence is TGTGCCAGCAGTTATTCTGCCGGACAGGTCTGGTACGAGCAGTACTTC.

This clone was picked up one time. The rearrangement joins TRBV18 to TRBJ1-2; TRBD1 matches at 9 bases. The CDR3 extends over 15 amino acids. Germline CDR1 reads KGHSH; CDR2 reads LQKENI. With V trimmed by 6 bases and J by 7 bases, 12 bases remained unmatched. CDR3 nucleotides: TGTGCCAGCTCCCCTACGGACAGGGGAGGGACTGGCTACACCTTC. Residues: CASSPTDRGGTGYTF.

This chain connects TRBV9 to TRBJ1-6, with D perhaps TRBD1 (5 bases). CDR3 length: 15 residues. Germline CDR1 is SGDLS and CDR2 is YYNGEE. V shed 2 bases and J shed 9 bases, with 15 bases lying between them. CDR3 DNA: TGTGCCAGCAGCGTCGACAGCTCCGGGGGTTCACCCCTCCACTTT. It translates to CASSVDSSGGSPLHF.